This entry describes one T cell receptor (beta chain). This clone's antigen is unknown. No base quality information exists; no much larger clone differs at one position. TCRdb ran its own pipeline on the public reads, namely fastp trimming at Q25 and MiXCR clone calling, and kept in-frame beta chains. When rows share a CDR3 protein, they turn into one entry using the most common DNA and genes. This sample gives around 1,700 distinct CDR3 sequences in total; about 80% of them show up just once. Together, the top ten hold around 7.7% of the sample. The data were obtained in a study of regulatory T cells in long-lasting Graves disease (dated by TCRdb to 2020 to 2023). About the investigation overall: Peripheral blood TCR sequencing and RNA sequencing compared persistent Graves' disease patients with newly diagnosed Graves' disease patients. The study was registered as a clinical trial and conducted in China. A total of around 35 samples underwent TCR sequencing, from about 13 patients with persistent Graves' disease and approximately 20 patients with newly diagnosed Graves' disease.

RNA was extracted from PBMCs in TRIzol for both TCR sequencing and RNA sequencing. Graves' disease was diagnosed according to American Thyroid Association guidelines. Patients were recruited from an endocrinology department in Xi'an, China. Each patient gave around 9 milliliters of peripheral blood, collected in an EDTA anticoagulant tube. Ficoll Paque Plus density gradient separation was used to isolate PBMCs, and no additional T cell sorting was done. An Agilent 2100 Bioanalyzer and agarose gel were used to check RNA quality, and a NanoDrop 2000 was used to measure RNA concentration. Points the paper makes about the study in general: Only peripheral blood was studied, because thyroid tissue, the primary lesion, was inaccessible. TRBV28, TRBJ1-2 and TRBJ2-5 were preferentially used in persistent disease, while TRBV20-1 and TRBJ2-1 were favored in newly diagnosed disease. Persistent Graves' disease patients showed lower TCR Shannon entropy and fewer highly expanded clones than newly diagnosed patients, suggesting clonal expansion. More public clonotypes were shared among persistent patients (around 3,000) than among newly diagnosed patients (approximately 930). The authors acknowledged the small sample size as a limitation that may reduce accuracy.

V is pruned by 0 bases and J by 1 base, leaving 8 bases of the junction without a gene match. The CDR3 runs 16 amino acids, cysteine and phenylalanine included. The DNA shown is the 48-base CDR3, in frame from base 1. Per the germline V gene (reference sequence), DFQATT is the CDR1 and SNEGSKA is the CDR2. Recombination linked TRBV20-1 to TRBJ2-5; a stretch of 7 junction bases matches TRBD1. The clonotype was recovered from a woman under 30 with Graves disease. Donor details come from another sample of the same person, matched by shared clones. The specimen was peripheral blood mononuclear cells (PBMCs), collected with antithyroid drug treatment, in newly diagnosed or persistent Graves disease (not recorded which). The nucleotide sequence reads TGCAGTGCTAGAGATTTTCTGGGGGACAGCCAAGAGACCCAGTACTTC. Translated, this gives CSARDFLGDSQETQYF.